Below are 17 T cell receptor beta chains sequenced from a single sample in a study of cytotoxic CD8 clonotypes in ibrutinib-treated CLL. The assay was immunoSEQ multiplex PCR, and TCRdb's table has in-frame clones only and misses some. This sample has about 50,000 clones, with about half found just once. Material: PBMCs, obtained after 12 months of ibrutinib treatment. The receptors derive from a human donor with chronic lymphocytic leukemia.

The CDR3 nucleotides read TGTGCCAGCAGAGCAAGCGGGAGGGCTAACAATGAGCAGTTCTTC. As protein: CASRASGRANNEQFF. The chain joins TRBV28 to TRBJ2-1; 10 nucleotides line up with TRBD2. Germline-derived CDR1 and CDR2 are MDHEN and SYDVKM. This CDR3 region has 15 residues. The J segment lost 5 bases and the V segment lost 6 bases, leaving 7 bases of the junction unmatched.

The CDR3 DNA reads as TGTGCCAGCAGTTCCGGGGCCAACGTCCTGACTTTC. This translates into CASSSGANVLTF. V is TRBV6-6 and J is TRBJ2-6; D not resolved. CDR3 length: 12 amino acids. In germline, CDR1 is MNHNY, CDR2 SVGAGI (reference sequence). Trimming cost V 4 bases and J 4 bases, with 2 bases left between them.

This sequence joins TRBV27 and TRBJ2-1; the D is unclear. This CDR3 spans 13 amino acids. CDR1 and CDR2 (germline): MNHEY, SMNVEV (reference sequence). Trimming took 0 bases from V and 4 from J, leaving 4 bases between them. The CDR3 sequence: CASSLSDYNEQFF. CDR3 DNA: TGTGCCAGCAGTTTATCAGATTACAATGAGCAGTTCTTC.

This chain's CDR3 is CASSPQRGIAGELFF. The CDR3 nucleotides are TGTGCCAGCAGCCCCCAGCGGGGAATTGCCGGGGAGCTGTTTTTT. The J gene is TRBJ2-2, the V gene TRBV5-6, with TRBD2 matching over 7 bases. CDR1 is SGHDT, CDR2 YYEEEE, per germline. The CDR3 totals 15 residues. The ends lost 4 bases at V and 6 bases at J; junction bases unmatched: 9.

This clone was counted only a few times. The rearrangement uses TRBV6-4 and TRBJ1-4, with D unclear. The CDR3 is 15 residues long. Germline lookup yields CDR1 MRHNA and CDR2 SNTAGT. V was clipped by 6 bases and J by 7 bases, with 18 bases between them. CDR3 DNA: TGTGCCAGCAGGACCGCGGGGTTATCTGGTGAAAAACTGTTTTTT. It is translated as CASRTAGLSGEKLFF.

This clone was seen more than once but under ten times. This chain connects TRBV7-2 to TRBJ2-1, with D possibly being TRBD1 (6 bases). Germline-derived CDR1 and CDR2 are SGHTA and FQGNSA. Trimming left V 3 bases short and J 7 bases short, with 13 bases between. The CDR3 contains 14 residues. The CDR3 spells CASSLTGPANEQFF. Here the CDR3 DNA reads TGTGCCAGCAGCTTGACAGGACCAGCAAATGAGCAGTTCTTC.

This chain connects TRBV6-4 to TRBJ2-3; no reliable D call. CDR3 size: 13 residues. Trimming pared 6 bases from V and 5 bases from J, leaving 12 bases between. Germline-derived CDR1 and CDR2 are MRHNA and SNTAGT. Here the CDR3 reads CASSLRTQDTQYF. The CDR3 region has the DNA TGTGCCAGCAGCTTAAGGACCCAAGATACGCAGTATTTT.

The gene calls are TRBV4-1 and TRBJ2-3; 7 bases line up with TRBD2. Germline values: CDR1 MGHRA, CDR2 YSYEKL. Trimming at V came to 0 bases and at J to 5 bases, leaving 5 bases not matched to a gene. The CDR3 extends over 15 amino acids. The CDR3 DNA reads as TGCGCCAGCAGCCAAGATGCGGGAGTTGTAGATACGCAGTATTTT. As protein: CASSQDAGVVDTQYF.

This clone was counted a few times. The V gene is TRBV15, the J gene TRBJ2-6; D gene uncertain. V lost 5 bases to trimming and J lost 0 bases, with 8 bases between them. CDR3 length equals 15 residues. Germline lookup yields CDR1 LNHNV and CDR2 YYDKDF (reference sequence). The CDR3 DNA reads as TGTGCCACCAGCGACCTGAGCTCTGGGGCCAACGTCCTGACTTTC. It codes for CATSDLSSGANVLTF.

The chain employs TRBV7-9 and TRBJ2-2, with D unresolved. The CDR3 is made up of 14 amino acids. V was shortened by 2 bases and J by 3 bases, with 7 bases between the two germline ends. CDR1 SEHNR and CDR2 FQNEAQ come from the germline V gene (reference sequence). CDR3 in DNA: TGTGCCAGCAGCTTATATGGCGACACCGGGGAGCTGTTTTTT. Protein sequence: CASSLYGDTGELFF.

V gene TRBV15 combines with J gene TRBJ2-3; D gene uncertain. Germline V gives CDR1 LNHNV, CDR2 YYDKDF (reference sequence). The CDR3 length is 16 residues. The V end was cut by 1 base, the J end by 4 bases, with 15 bases between. The CDR3: CATSRGLLPPPDTQYF. CDR3 DNA sequence: TGTGCCACCAGCAGAGGATTATTACCCCCGCCAGATACGCAGTATTTT. Full variable domain (outside the CDR3, taken from reference TRBV15 and TRBJ2-3): DAMVIQNPRYQVTQFGKPVTLSCSQTLNHNVMYWYQQKSSQAPKLLFHYYDKDFNNEADTPDNFQSRRPNTSFCFLDIRSPGLGDTAMYLCATSRGLLPPPDTQYFGPGTRLTVL.

The CDR3 reads CASSVSSGSYNEQFF. In DNA, the CDR3 is TGTGCCAGCAGCGTTTCTAGCGGGAGTTACAATGAGCAGTTCTTC. The V gene is TRBV6-1, the J gene TRBJ2-1; 10 nucleotides line up with TRBD2. The CDR3 runs 15 residues. V lost 6 bases to trimming and J lost 4 bases; unmatched junction nucleotides: 6. Germline assignment: CDR1 MNHNS and CDR2 SASEGT.

This chain links TRBV6-1 with TRBJ2-5; tentatively, D is TRBD2 (5 bases). The CDR3 totals 15 residues. Germline CDR1 MNHNS, CDR2 SASEGT. V shed 1 base and J shed 2 bases, with 11 bases lying between them. The CDR3, as DNA: TGTGCCAGCAGTGAAGGCGGGCAGAATCAAGAGACCCAGTACTTC. Translating it yields CASSEGGQNQETQYF.

The rearrangement links TRBV27 to TRBJ2-7, with 15 bases matching TRBD2. This CDR3 is 14 amino acids long. The V gene's germline CDR1 is MNHEY and CDR2 SMNVEV (reference sequence). J was trimmed by 3 bases and V by 9 bases; bases with no gene match: 3. The CDR3 loop is CASGTSGRRYEQYF. In DNA, the CDR3 is TGTGCCAGTGGGACTAGCGGGAGGCGCTACGAGCAGTACTTC.

The chain couples TRBV5-6 to TRBJ1-1; the D is unclear. Germline values: CDR1 SGHDT, CDR2 YYEEEE. V lost 3 bases to trimming and J lost 10 bases, with 16 bases between them. CDR3 length equals 13 residues. CDR3 sequence (DNA): TGTGCCAGCAGCTCCGGACGGGCTCGGGGAGCTTTCTTT. As protein: CASSSGRARGAFF.

By sample fraction, this clone is medium-sized. V gene TRBV29-1 combines with J gene TRBJ1-1; D not certain. Between the trimmed V and J ends, which lost 4 bases and 5 bases, there was a span of 29 bases. This CDR3 comprises 18 residues. Germline CDR1 reads SQVTM; CDR2 reads ANQGSEA. The CDR3 protein is CSVGFLIHQSGERTEAFF. In nucleotides, the CDR3 is TGCAGCGTTGGGTTTCTTATACACCAAAGCGGCGAGCGGACTGAAGCTTTCTTT.

This clone was found a few times. CDR3 coding DNA: TGCAGCGTTGGCGTAGGGCAAACACTGAACACTGAAGCTTTCTTT. As protein: CSVGVGQTLNTEAFF. V is TRBV29-1 and J is TRBJ1-1; D gene uncertain. Deletions cut 4 bases from V and 0 bases from J, with 15 bases between. This CDR3 has 15 residues. Germline values: CDR1 SQVTM, CDR2 ANQGSEA.